This TCR beta chain was profiled in a study of CD8 T cells in ankylosing spondylitis. TCRdb re-called the 5' RACE reads with MiXCR, one entry per CDR3 protein. The sample has about 240,000 distinct CDR3 sequences, around 9.2% seen once. The V gene lost 5 bases and the J gene lost 10 bases, with 10 bases spanning the gap. This CDR3 has 11 amino acids. This clonotype was counted many times. The TCR sequence derives from a male donor with ankylosing spondylitis or in good health (not recorded which). The V and J genes are TRBV12-3 or TRBV12-4 and TRBJ2-3; D might be TRBD2 (6 bases). The source material was blood, either unsorted or a sorted T cell fraction (not recorded which). CDR3 sequence: CASSTGTSQYF. CDR3 coding DNA: TGTGCCAGCAGTACCGGGACTTCGCAGTATTTT.